This T cell receptor beta chain came from a study of blood T cells in healthy people across ages. Extracted total RNA amounted to at least 6 micrograms for each sample. The second PCR ran about 6 to 11 cycles with a sample-barcoded 5' primer and J-beta primers. One entry per CDR3 protein results from TCRdb running MiXCR on the 5' RACE reads. This sample has some 1.7 million distinct CDR3 sequences, with 28% found just once. Sequenced: blood. This sequence was found in a woman aged 25 to 45 in good health.

CDR3 sequence reads: CSVERPQETQYF. CDR3 DNA sequence: TGCAGCGTTGAACGGCCTCAAGAGACCCAGTACTTC. The V gene is TRBV29-1, the J gene TRBJ2-5; D remains ambiguous. The germline CDR1 and CDR2 sequences are SQVTM and ANQGSEA. The ends were cut back, 2 bases at V and 2 bases at J, with 6 bases in the middle. This CDR3 comprises 12 residues.